This TCR beta chain was observed in a study of blood T cell repertoires in COVID-19. Looking at the study overall: Acute and convalescent COVID-19 samples came from the United States, Italy and Spain. PBMCs, B-cell-depleted T cells, or T cells provided the cDNA or gDNA that made up the material.

CDR1 and CDR2 from the germline V gene are LNHNV and YYDKDF (reference sequence). The CDR3 contains 13 residues. Deletions cut 7 bases from V and 7 bases from J, with 14 bases between. In the original workflow: Estimated nucleated cell counts came from reference gene primer amplification. Profiled with immunoSEQ multiplex PCR; TCRdb holds only in-frame clones, not every one. The DNA gave D and trimming, while V, J and clone size come from that table. This table holds 55,000 to 80,000 clones, 70% to 85% found once. This TCR was recovered from a man between 65 and 79 years old with acute or convalescent COVID-19. V usage is TRBV15 and J usage is TRBJ2-1, with unresolved D. Sequenced material: peripheral blood. The CDR3 nucleotides read TGTGCCACCACCCAAACCGTGGAGAATGAGCAGTTCTTC. As protein: CATTQTVENEQFF.